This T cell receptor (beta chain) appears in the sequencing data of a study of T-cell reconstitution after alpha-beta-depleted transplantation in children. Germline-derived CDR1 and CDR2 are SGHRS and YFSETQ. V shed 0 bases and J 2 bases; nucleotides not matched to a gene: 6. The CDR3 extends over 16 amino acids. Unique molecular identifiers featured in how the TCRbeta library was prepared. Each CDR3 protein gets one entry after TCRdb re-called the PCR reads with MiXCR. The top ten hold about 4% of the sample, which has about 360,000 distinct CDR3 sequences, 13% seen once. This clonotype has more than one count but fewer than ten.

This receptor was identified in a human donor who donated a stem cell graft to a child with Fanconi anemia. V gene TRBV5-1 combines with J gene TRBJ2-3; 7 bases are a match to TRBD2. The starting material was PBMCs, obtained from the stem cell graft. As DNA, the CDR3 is TGCGCCAGCAGCTTGGACCCAGCGGGGACCACAGATACGCAGTATTTT. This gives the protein CASSLDPAGTTDTQYF.